The rows below give T cell receptor beta chains drawn from one sample of a study of blood T cell repertoires in COVID-19. TCRdb's copy holds only in-frame clones and misses some; the assay was immunoSEQ multiplex PCR. The sample has under 150,000 clones, under 85% seen once. Sequencing was performed on peripheral blood. The receptors originated from a woman aged 80 or over in a cohort sampled during active or convalescent COVID-19. Each CDR3 is given without its conserved first and last residue.

V gene: TRBV7-8
CDR3 protein: ASSPRQGRGNEKLF

V gene: TRBV19
CDR3 protein: ASTRGGTRVSGQPQH

V gene: TRBV5-1
CDR3 protein: ASSETFRDYEQY

V gene: TRBV5-1
CDR3 protein: ASSWGQGLTEAF

V gene: TRBV30
CDR3 protein: AWNLGDPPRGYT

V gene: TRBV5-1
CDR3 protein: ASSLGTGTTGELF

V gene: TRBV5-1
CDR3 protein: ASSLRGDRVYEQF

V gene: TRBV29-1
CDR3 protein: SVRRAFSQPQH

V gene: TRBV7-9
CDR3 protein: ASSLQGAGNSPLH

V gene: TRBV6-6
CDR3 protein: ASSQPSQQGAESPLH

V gene: TRBV11-3
CDR3 protein: ASQGYRTGELF

V gene: TRBV2
CDR3 protein: ASSGLAGAYEQY

V gene: TRBV24-1
CDR3 protein: ATSDLVTGESTDTQY

V gene: TRBV10-3
CDR3 protein: AISESGRGEETQY

V gene: TRBV11-2
CDR3 protein: ASSLVAGFGNYGYT

V gene: TRBV19
CDR3 protein: ASSRDLSNQPQH

V gene: TRBV7-2
CDR3 protein: ASSSSGTSTDTQY

V gene: TRBV24-1
CDR3 protein: ATRGDAGSGEQF

V gene: TRBV27
CDR3 protein: ASSSQGGNTEAF

V gene: TRBV5-1
CDR3 protein: ASSLAGGVPGDGYT

V gene: TRBV3-1/TRBV3-2
CDR3 protein: ASSQAGQGGEQF

V gene: TRBV2
CDR3 protein: ASASWLEGYT

V gene: TRBV18
CDR3 protein: ASSTGRNNEQF

V gene: TRBV2
CDR3 protein: ASSVNRNLEAF

V gene: TRBV2
CDR3 protein: ASGADNFFQETQY

V gene: TRBV5-4
CDR3 protein: ASSSRDRRLLGYT

V gene: TRBV3-1/TRBV3-2
CDR3 protein: ASSQVTGTIY

V gene: TRBV5-1
CDR3 protein: ASSLQGGGTDTQY

V gene: TRBV7-3
CDR3 protein: ASSFLGQGENEQF

V gene: TRBV14
CDR3 protein: ASSQDLGVRHRSGELF

V gene: TRBV29-1
CDR3 protein: SVLSGVAKNIQY

V gene: TRBV7-9
CDR3 protein: ASSLYQRGDTQY

V gene: TRBV3-1/TRBV3-2
CDR3 protein: ASTFAGGQETQY

V gene: TRBV19
CDR3 protein: ASRRQGTYEQY

V gene: TRBV11-3
CDR3 protein: ASSLRGGRTGELF

V gene: TRBV18
CDR3 protein: ASSLGQGADTQY

V gene: TRBV18
CDR3 protein: ASSPTLEDYGYT

V gene: TRBV18
CDR3 protein: ASSLGQGISSYEQY

V gene: TRBV30
CDR3 protein: AWSARSGQGARNTEAF

V gene: TRBV19
CDR3 protein: ASSMAGRSSRDEQF

V gene: TRBV5-1
CDR3 protein: ASSLGLARETQY

V gene: TRBV6-5
CDR3 protein: ASMGPINTEAF

V gene: TRBV7-9
CDR3 protein: ASRETGGKDGYT

V gene: TRBV27
CDR3 protein: ASSLLQGYEQY

V gene: TRBV7-2
CDR3 protein: ASSLRTGINTDTQY

V gene: TRBV7-2
CDR3 protein: ASSLKEDRAYGYT

V gene: TRBV5-1
CDR3 protein: ASSLAYTGLNTEAF

V gene: TRBV2
CDR3 protein: ASSELRGNNNEQF

V gene: TRBV19
CDR3 protein: ASGSNLQGRSGNTIY

V gene: TRBV7-2
CDR3 protein: ASSPDSGVRTQY

V gene: TRBV11-3
CDR3 protein: ASSRSSGEDEQY

V gene: TRBV18
CDR3 protein: ASSPPNRENTEAF

V gene: TRBV5-6
CDR3 protein: ASSTGTGASGNTIY